The 26 T cell receptor beta chains reported below all come from one sample, sequenced in a study of blood T cell repertoires in COVID-19. The data were produced by immunoSEQ multiplex PCR, yet TCRdb's version contains in-frame clones alone and is incomplete. The repertoire holds 250,000 to 300,000 clones, with about 76% as singletons. Sample: peripheral blood. The receptors come from a woman aged 55-70 years with active or convalescent COVID-19.

The CDR3 nucleotides are TGTGCCAGCAGCCCCGTGGCGGGGAAAGGCTACACCTTC. This translates into CASSPVAGKGYTF. The J gene is TRBJ1-2, the V gene TRBV5-6, with D unclear. Germline V gives CDR1 SGHDT, CDR2 YYEEEE. The CDR3 has 13 amino acids. V was shortened by 4 bases and J by 8 bases, with 15 bases between the two germline ends.

The genes are TRBV7-9 and TRBJ2-7; D call uncertain. The V gene lost 1 base and the J gene lost 12 bases, with 13 bases spanning the gap. Germline V gives CDR1 SEHNR, CDR2 FQNEAQ (reference sequence). The CDR3 is made up of 12 amino acids. The CDR3 coding sequence is TGTGCCAGCAGCTTAGTTCAGGCCCCTCCGTACTTC. Its translation: CASSLVQAPPYF.

The chain joins TRBV6-2 or TRBV6-3 to TRBJ2-3, with 10 bases aligning to TRBD2. CDR1 is MNHEY and CDR2 is SVGEGT in the germline V gene. The CDR3 has 15 amino acids. V dropped 5 bases and J dropped 2; count of bases not matched to a gene: 4. CDR3 nucleotides: TGTGCCAGCAGTAGCGGGGGGGCCTTCACAGATACGCAGTATTTT. It specifies CASSSGGAFTDTQYF.

The J gene is TRBJ1-3, the V gene TRBV9, with 8 nucleotides matching TRBD1. The CDR3 has 16 residues. Germline V CDR1 and CDR2: SGDLS, YYNGEE. Trimming at V came to 4 bases and at J to 4 bases, leaving 10 bases not matched to a gene. CDR3 amino acids: CASSPTGGLTGNTIYF. The CDR3 nucleotides are TGTGCCAGCAGCCCAACAGGGGGTTTAACGGGAAACACCATATATTTT.

The chain is built from TRBV4-3 and TRBJ2-7, with TRBD1 matching over 10 bases. CDR3 length: 15 amino acids. CDR1 is LGHNA and CDR2 is YSLEER in the germline V gene. Germline trimming cut 5 bases from V and 5 bases from J; bases unmatched to any gene: 9. CDR3 nucleotide sequence: TGCGCCAGCAGCAAGGACAGGGGGTTAAGGAACGAGCAGTACTTC. Residues: CASSKDRGLRNEQYF.

This sequence joins TRBV12-3 or TRBV12-4 and TRBJ1-2, with D possibly matching TRBD1 (5 bases). Trimming shortened V by 3 bases and J by 8 bases, and 7 bases separated the two germline ends. CDR3 length equals 11 residues. The CDR3 DNA reads as TGTGCCAGCAGTTTTGGGGCGGGCTACACCTTC. Protein: CASSFGAGYTF.

This sequence joins TRBV7-8 and TRBJ2-3; 11 bases align to TRBD2. CDR1 is SGHVS and CDR2 is FQNEAQ in the germline V gene. CDR3 length: 17 residues. V lost 3 bases and J lost 7; bases outside the gene matches: 12. The CDR3: CASSFNPTSGTANTQYF. CDR3 DNA sequence: TGTGCCAGCAGCTTTAACCCGACTAGCGGGACGGCAAATACGCAGTATTTT.

The chain links TRBV4-2 to TRBJ2-1; 8 nucleotides agree with TRBD2. J lost 2 bases, V lost 1 base, and 4 bases had no gene match. This CDR3 has 16 residues. The germline V gene encodes CDR1 LGHNA and CDR2 YNFKEQ. CDR3 nucleotide sequence: TGTGCCAGCAGCCAAGGCCCGGGACTAGCCTACAATGAGCAGTTCTTC. It is translated as CASSQGPGLAYNEQFF.

The chain uses TRBV7-9 and TRBJ2-3; 8 nucleotides agree with TRBD2. Germline V CDR1 and CDR2: SEHNR, FQNEAQ (reference sequence). The CDR3 sequence is 14 residues long. Losses at the gene ends were 7 bases for V and 9 bases for J; bases not matched to a gene: 12. Here the CDR3 DNA reads TGTGCCAGCATCCCACGGGGGGGACTAGAAACGCAGTATTTT. Translation: CASIPRGGLETQYF.

The chain uses TRBV7-7 and TRBJ2-1; 7 bases align to TRBD1. CDR3 length equals 13 residues. Germline CDR1 reads SSHAT; CDR2 reads FNYEAQ (reference sequence). The V and J ends lost 5 bases and 9 bases, in that order; junction bases with no gene match: 7. CDR3 DNA: TGTGCCAGCAGCATGGACCGGGACAGTGAGCAGTTCTTC. This encodes CASSMDRDSEQFF.

This clone came up once. Distinct nucleotide sequences in the sample also encode this CDR3. V is TRBV5-1 and J is TRBJ2-5; D gene ambiguous. Looked up from germline, CDR1 is SGHRS and CDR2 is YFSETQ. There are 14 residues in the CDR3. Trimming left V 0 bases short and J 1 base short, with 7 bases between. The CDR3 sequence: CASSLAGGQETQYF. CDR3 in DNA: TGCGCCAGCAGCTTGGCCGGTGGCCAAGAGACCCAGTACTTC.

In regard to this clone: Within the sample, other DNA sequences also encode this same CDR3. The V gene is TRBV5-1, the J gene TRBJ2-7; 9 bases fit TRBD1. This CDR3 spans 14 amino acids. The germline V gene encodes CDR1 SGHRS and CDR2 YFSETQ. The ends lost 0 bases at V and 3 bases at J; junction bases unmatched: 1. CDR3: CASSLGQGGYEQYF. Written as DNA, the CDR3 is TGCGCCAGCAGCTTGGGACAGGGGGGCTACGAGCAGTACTTC.

The chain combines TRBV11-2 with TRBJ2-7; 8 nucleotides line up with TRBD2. Trimming removed 4 bases from V and 2 bases from J; junction bases left unmatched: 7. Per the germline V gene, CDR1 is SGHAT and CDR2 is FQNNGV. This CDR3 has 15 amino acids. CDR3 DNA sequence: TGTGCCAGCAGCTGGGAAGCGGGGGTGACCTACGAGCAGTACTTC. Translating it yields CASSWEAGVTYEQYF.

The chain's CDR3 is CASSRRTSGGGSSTDTQYF. In nucleotides, the CDR3 is TGTGCCAGCAGCCGCAGGACTAGCGGGGGGGGTTCTAGCACAGATACGCAGTATTTT. The rearrangement links TRBV7-6 to TRBJ2-3, with 15 positions matching TRBD2. Germline lookup yields CDR1 SGHVS and CDR2 FNYEAQ. The CDR3 runs to 19 residues. Germline trimming cut 5 bases from V and 0 bases from J; bases unmatched to any gene: 9.

A few counts support this clone. This sequence joins TRBV3-1 (or the pseudogene TRBV3-2) and TRBJ1-4; the D is unclear. Germline V gene lookup returns CDR1 LGHDT and CDR2 YNNKEL (reference sequence). V gave up 1 base and J gave up 0 bases, with 9 bases separating them. CDR3 size: 16 residues. The chain's CDR3 is CASSQGYTATNEKLFF. Here the CDR3 DNA reads TGTGCCAGCAGCCAAGGGTATACTGCAACTAATGAAAAACTGTTTTTT.

The chain uses TRBV6-5 and TRBJ1-1; unclear D gene. The CDR3 sequence is 14 residues long. Germline V gene data show CDR1 as MNHEY and CDR2 as SVGAGI. The V end lost 6 bases, the J end lost 1 base, and 12 bases lay between the germline ends. The CDR3 nucleotides read TGTGCCAGCAGGAGGGTCTTCACGAACACTGAAGCTTTCTTT. This codes for CASRRVFTNTEAFF.

The CDR3 here is CASRSTNNEQFF. The CDR3 bases are TGTGCCAGCAGGTCGACAAACAATGAGCAGTTCTTC. The rearrangement joins TRBV6-5 to TRBJ2-1; no definite D call. Germline V gene sequence: CDR1 MNHEY, CDR2 SVGAGI. V dropped 6 bases and J dropped 5 bases, with 8 bases sitting between them. The CDR3 runs to 12 residues.

CDR3: CASSLSGTTYYNEQFF. As DNA, the CDR3 is TGTGCCAGCAGTTTATCCGGGACTACCTATTACAATGAGCAGTTCTTC. J is TRBJ2-1 and V is TRBV27; TRBD2 aligns across 7 bases. After removal of 0 bases from V and 4 bases from J, the junction contained 6 bases not matched to a gene. The CDR3 covers 16 residues. From germline, CDR1 is MNHEY and CDR2 SMNVEV (reference sequence).

V gene TRBV7-9 combines with J gene TRBJ1-3; TRBD1 might be the D (5 bases). Germline assignment: CDR1 SEHNR and CDR2 FQNEAQ (reference sequence). The CDR3 totals 16 residues. V lost 0 bases and J lost 2, with 11 bases in between. CDR3 nucleotide sequence: TGTGCCAGCAGCTTAGCGGAGGGGCGGACTGGAAACACCATATATTTT. This codes for CASSLAEGRTGNTIYF. Full variable domain (outside the CDR3, taken from reference TRBV7-9 and TRBJ1-3): DTGVSQNPRHKITKRGQNVTFRCDPISEHNRLYWYRQTLGQGPEFLTYFQNEAQLEKSRLLSDRFSAERPKGSFSTLEIQRTEQGDSAMYLCASSLAEGRTGNTIYFGEGSWLTVV.

The genes are TRBV4-1 and TRBJ1-1; weak D call: TRBD1 (5 bases). V lost 0 bases and J 10 bases, leaving 18 bases between the germline ends. The length of the CDR3 is 15 residues. CDR1 is MGHRA, CDR2 YSYEKL, per germline. The CDR3 here is CASSQEVREVLGAFF. The CDR3 bases are TGCGCCAGCAGCCAAGAGGTCAGGGAGGTTCTCGGAGCTTTCTTT.

The sample holds a few counts of this clone. This chain joins TRBV20-1 and TRBJ2-2, with D maybe TRBD1 (5 bases). CDR1 DFQATT and CDR2 SNEGSKA come from the germline V gene (reference sequence). V lost 3 bases and J 1 base, leaving 12 bases between the germline ends. The CDR3 is 15 residues long. This CDR3 reads CSASKQGRNTGELFF. The CDR3 DNA sequence: TGCAGTGCTAGTAAGCAGGGTAGGAACACCGGGGAGCTGTTTTTT.

The chain carries TRBV6-2 or TRBV6-3 and TRBJ1-5; D may be TRBD1 (6 bases). The CDR3 contains 14 residues. Trimming removed 2 bases from V and 4 bases from J, with 9 bases in between. Germline CDR1 MNHEY, CDR2 SVGEGT. The CDR3 DNA reads as TGTGCCAGCAGTTACCGGGGGGCAAATCAGCCCCAGCATTTT. The encoded protein is CASSYRGANQPQHF.

The J gene is TRBJ2-1, the V gene TRBV19; TRBD2 agrees at 11 bases. The CDR3 is 16 residues long. J lost 2 bases, V lost 6 bases, and 6 bases had no gene match. CDR1 is LNHDA and CDR2 is SQIVND in the germline V gene (reference sequence). The CDR3 region is CASSLLAGAAYNEQFF. The CDR3, as DNA: TGTGCCAGTAGCCTACTAGCGGGGGCCGCCTACAATGAGCAGTTCTTC.

CDR3 in DNA: TGTGCCAGCACTGAGGCCCTTGCCAGCTCCTATAATTCACCCCTCCACTTT. Its protein is CASTEALASSYNSPLHF. The chain joins TRBV6-1 to TRBJ1-6; D call uncertain. Looked up from germline, CDR1 is MNHNS and CDR2 is SASEGT. This CDR3 is built from 17 residues. V shed 7 bases and J shed 0 bases, with 16 bases lying between them.

The V gene is TRBV12-3 or TRBV12-4, the J gene TRBJ2-3; the D gene is possibly TRBD2 (6 bases). The V gene lost 4 bases and the J gene lost 10 bases, with 15 bases spanning the gap. The CDR3 is made up of 13 amino acids. CDR3 bases: TGTGCCAGCAGTTCCCGGGACTCTCATGCGCAGTATTTT. It specifies CASSSRDSHAQYF.

This chain connects TRBV7-2 to TRBJ2-7, with no clear D. Trimming removed 4 bases at V and 7 bases at J, with 11 bases between. This CDR3 contains 12 residues. Germline-derived CDR1 and CDR2 are SGHTA and FQGNSA. CDR3 in DNA: TGTGCCAGCAGCTCACAGCAATATGAGCAGTACTTC. Amino acids: CASSSQQYEQYF.